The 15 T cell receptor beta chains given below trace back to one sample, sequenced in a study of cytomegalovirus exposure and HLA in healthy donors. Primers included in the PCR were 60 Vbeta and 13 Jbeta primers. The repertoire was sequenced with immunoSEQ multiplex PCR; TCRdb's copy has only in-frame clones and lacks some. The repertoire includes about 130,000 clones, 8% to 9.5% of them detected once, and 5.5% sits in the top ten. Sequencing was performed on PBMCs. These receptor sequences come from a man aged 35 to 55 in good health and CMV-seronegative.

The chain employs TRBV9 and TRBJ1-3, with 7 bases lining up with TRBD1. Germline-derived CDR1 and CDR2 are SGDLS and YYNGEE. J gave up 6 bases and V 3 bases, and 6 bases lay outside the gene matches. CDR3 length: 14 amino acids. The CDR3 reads CASSDDRELNTIYF. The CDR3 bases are TGTGCCAGCAGCGACGACAGGGAATTAAACACCATATATTTT.

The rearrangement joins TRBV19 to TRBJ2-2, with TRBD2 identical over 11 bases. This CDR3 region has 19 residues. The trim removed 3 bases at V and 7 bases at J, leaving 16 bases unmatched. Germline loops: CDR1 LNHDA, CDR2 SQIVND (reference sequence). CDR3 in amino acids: CASSIPSVLAGGPNGELFF. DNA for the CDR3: TGTGCCAGTAGTATCCCCTCGGTGTTAGCGGGGGGGCCGAACGGGGAGCTGTTTTTT.

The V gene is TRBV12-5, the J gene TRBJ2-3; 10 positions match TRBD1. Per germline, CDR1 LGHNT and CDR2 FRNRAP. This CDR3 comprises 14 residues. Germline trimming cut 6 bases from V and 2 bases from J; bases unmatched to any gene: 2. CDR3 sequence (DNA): TGTGCTAGTGGGACAGGGGGCCTCACAGATACGCAGTATTTT. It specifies CASGTGGLTDTQYF.

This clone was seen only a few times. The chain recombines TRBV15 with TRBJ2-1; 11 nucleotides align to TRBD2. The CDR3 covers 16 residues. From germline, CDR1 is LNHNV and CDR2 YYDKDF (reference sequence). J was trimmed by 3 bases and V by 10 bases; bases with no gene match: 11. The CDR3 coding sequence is TGTGCCATCGTAGCGGGGGGGCCCGCCTTCTACAATGAGCAGTTCTTC. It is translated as CAIVAGGPAFYNEQFF.

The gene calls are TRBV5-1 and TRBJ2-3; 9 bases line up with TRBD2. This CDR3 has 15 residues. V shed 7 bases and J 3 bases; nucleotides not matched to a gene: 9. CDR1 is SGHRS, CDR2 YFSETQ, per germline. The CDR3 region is CASSGGGGATDTQYF. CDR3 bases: TGCGCCAGCTCGGGCGGCGGGGGGGCTACAGATACGCAGTATTTT. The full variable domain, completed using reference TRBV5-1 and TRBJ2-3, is KAGVTQTPRYLIKTRGQQVTLSCSPISGHRSVSWYQQTPGQGLQFLFEYFSETQRNKGNFPGRFSGRQFSNSRSEMNVSTLELGDSALYLCASSGGGGATDTQYFGPGTRLTVL.

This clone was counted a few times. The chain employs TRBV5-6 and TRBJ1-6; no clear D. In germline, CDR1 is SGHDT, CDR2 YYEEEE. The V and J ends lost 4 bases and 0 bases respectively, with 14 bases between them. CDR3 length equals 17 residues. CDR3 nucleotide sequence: TGTGCCAGCAGCGTTCCGGGTGAGAGCTCCTATAATTCACCCCTCCACTTT. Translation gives CASSVPGESSYNSPLHF.

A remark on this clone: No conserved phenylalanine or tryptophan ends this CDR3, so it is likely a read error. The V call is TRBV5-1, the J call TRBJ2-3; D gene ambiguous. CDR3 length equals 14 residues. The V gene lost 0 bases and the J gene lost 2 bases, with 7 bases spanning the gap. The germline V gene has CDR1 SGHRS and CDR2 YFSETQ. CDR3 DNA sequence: TGCGCCAGCAGCTTGGCCGTGGCCACAGATACGCAGTATGTT. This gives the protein CASSLAVATDTQYV.

CDR3 residues: CASNTGQTISYNEQFF. In DNA, the CDR3 is TGTGCCAGCAATACGGGACAGACGATTTCCTACAATGAGCAGTTCTTC. The genes are TRBV27 and TRBJ2-1; 7 nucleotides agree with TRBD1. CDR1 is MNHEY, CDR2 SMNVEV, per germline (reference sequence). Unmatched junction bases numbered 10, after V lost 7 bases and J lost 1 base. CDR3 length: 16 amino acids.

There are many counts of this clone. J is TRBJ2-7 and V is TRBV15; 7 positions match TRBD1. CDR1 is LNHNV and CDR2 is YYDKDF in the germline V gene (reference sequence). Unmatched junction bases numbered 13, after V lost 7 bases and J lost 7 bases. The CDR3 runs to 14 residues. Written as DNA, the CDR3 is TGTGCCACCACCGCCGGGACAGAGGTCGGTGAGCAGTACTTC. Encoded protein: CATTAGTEVGEQYF.

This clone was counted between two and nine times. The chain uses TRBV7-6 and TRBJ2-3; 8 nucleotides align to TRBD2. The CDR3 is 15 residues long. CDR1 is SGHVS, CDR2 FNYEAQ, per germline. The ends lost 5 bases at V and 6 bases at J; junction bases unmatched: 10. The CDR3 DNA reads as TGTGCCAGCAGCCCTCGGCTAGCGGGTGGGGATACGCAGTATTTT. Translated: CASSPRLAGGDTQYF. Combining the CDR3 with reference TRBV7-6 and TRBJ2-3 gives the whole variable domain GAGVSQSPRYKVTKRGQDVALRCDPISGHVSLYWYRQALGQGPEFLTYFNYEAQQDKSGLPNDRFSAERPEGSISTLTIQRTEQRDSAMYRCASSPRLAGGDTQYFGPGTRLTVL.

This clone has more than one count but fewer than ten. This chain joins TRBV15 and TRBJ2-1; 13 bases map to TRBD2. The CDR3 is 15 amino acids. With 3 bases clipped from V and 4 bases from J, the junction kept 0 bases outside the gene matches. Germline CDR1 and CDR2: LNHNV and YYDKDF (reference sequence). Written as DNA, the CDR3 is TGTGCCACCAGCAGGACTAGCGGGGGGTACAATGAGCAGTTCTTC. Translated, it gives CATSRTSGGYNEQFF.

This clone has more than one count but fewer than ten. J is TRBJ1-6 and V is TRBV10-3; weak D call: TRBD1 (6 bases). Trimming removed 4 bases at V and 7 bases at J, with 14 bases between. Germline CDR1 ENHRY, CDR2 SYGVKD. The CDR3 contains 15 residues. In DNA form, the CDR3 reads TGTGCCATCAGTGCCCGGACAGAGTTAAATTCACCCCTCCACTTT. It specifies CAISARTELNSPLHF.

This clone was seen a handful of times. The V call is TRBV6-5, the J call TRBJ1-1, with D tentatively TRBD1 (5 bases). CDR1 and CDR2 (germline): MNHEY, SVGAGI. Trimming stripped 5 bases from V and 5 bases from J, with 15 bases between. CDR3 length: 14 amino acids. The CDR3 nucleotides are TGTGCCAGCAGTGGTCGATGGGGCAAGACTGAAGCTTTCTTT. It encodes CASSGRWGKTEAFF.

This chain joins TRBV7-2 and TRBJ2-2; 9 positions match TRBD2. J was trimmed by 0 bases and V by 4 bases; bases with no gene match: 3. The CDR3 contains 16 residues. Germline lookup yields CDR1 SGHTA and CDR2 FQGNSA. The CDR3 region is CASSSIAGANTGELFF. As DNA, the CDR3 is TGTGCCAGCAGCTCGATAGCGGGGGCGAACACCGGGGAGCTGTTTTTT.

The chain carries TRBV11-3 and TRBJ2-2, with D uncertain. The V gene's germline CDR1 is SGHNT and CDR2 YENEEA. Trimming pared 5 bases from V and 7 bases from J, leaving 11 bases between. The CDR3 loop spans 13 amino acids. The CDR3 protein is CASSQLHSGELFF. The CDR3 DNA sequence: TGTGCCAGCAGCCAACTCCATAGCGGGGAGCTGTTTTTT. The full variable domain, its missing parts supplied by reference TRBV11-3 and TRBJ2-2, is EAGVVQSPRYKIIEKKQPVAFWCNPISGHNTLYWYLQNLGQGPELLIRYENEEAVDDSQLPKDRFSAERLKGVDSTLKIQPAELGDSAVYLCASSQLHSGELFFGEGSRLTVL.